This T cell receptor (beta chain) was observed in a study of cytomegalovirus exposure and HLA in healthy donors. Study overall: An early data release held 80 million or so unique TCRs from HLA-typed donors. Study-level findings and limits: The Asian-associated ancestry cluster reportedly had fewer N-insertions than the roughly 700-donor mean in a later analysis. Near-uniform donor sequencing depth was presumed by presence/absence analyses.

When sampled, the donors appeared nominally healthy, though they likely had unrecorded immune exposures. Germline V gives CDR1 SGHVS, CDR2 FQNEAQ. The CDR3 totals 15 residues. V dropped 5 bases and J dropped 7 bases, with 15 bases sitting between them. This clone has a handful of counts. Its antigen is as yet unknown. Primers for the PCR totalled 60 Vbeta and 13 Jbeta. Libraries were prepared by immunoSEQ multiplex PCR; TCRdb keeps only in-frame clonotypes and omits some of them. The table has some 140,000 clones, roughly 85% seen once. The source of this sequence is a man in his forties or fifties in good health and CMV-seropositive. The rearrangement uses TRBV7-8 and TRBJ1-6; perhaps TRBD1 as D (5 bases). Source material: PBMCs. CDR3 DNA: TGTGCCAGCAGCCCCACGGGGGGGAGGAATTCACCCCTCCACTTT. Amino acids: CASSPTGGRNSPLHF.